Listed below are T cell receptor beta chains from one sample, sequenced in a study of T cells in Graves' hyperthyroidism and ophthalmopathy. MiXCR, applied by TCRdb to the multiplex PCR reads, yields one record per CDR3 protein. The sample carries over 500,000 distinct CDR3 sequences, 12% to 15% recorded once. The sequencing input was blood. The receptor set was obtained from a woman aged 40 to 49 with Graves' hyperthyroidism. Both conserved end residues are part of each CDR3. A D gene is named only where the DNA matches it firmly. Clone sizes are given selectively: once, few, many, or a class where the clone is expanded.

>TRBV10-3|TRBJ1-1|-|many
CAISESAGRTEAFF
TGTGCCATCAGTGAGTCGGCAGGGAGGACTGAAGCTTTCTTT
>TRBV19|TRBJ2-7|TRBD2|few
CASSIAGGAYEQYF
TGTGCCAGTAGTATTGCGGGGGGTGCCTACGAGCAGTACTTC
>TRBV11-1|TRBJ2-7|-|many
CASSHDQTLYEQYF
TGTGCCAGCAGCCACGACCAGACCCTTTACGAGCAGTACTTC
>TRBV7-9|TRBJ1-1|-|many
CASSPWGSQGLRDTEAFF
TGTGCCAGCAGCCCATGGGGTAGTCAGGGGCTGAGGGACACTGAAGCTTTCTTT
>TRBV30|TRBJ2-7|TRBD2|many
CAWRGLAGGTYEQYF
TGTGCCTGGAGGGGGCTAGCGGGAGGAACCTACGAGCAGTACTTC
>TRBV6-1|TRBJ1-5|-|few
CASTEERVQFGNQPQHF
TGTGCCAGCACTGAGGAGAGGGTACAGTTCGGCAATCAGCCCCAGCATTTT
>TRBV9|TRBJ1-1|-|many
CASSVGLGRNEAFF
TGTGCCAGCAGCGTAGGTCTCGGAAGGAATGAAGCTTTCTTT
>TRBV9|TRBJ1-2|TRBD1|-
CASSEDMTGVYGYTF
TGTGCCAGCAGCGAAGATATGACAGGGGTCTATGGCTACACCTTC
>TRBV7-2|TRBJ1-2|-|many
CASSLDSFNYGYTF
TGTGCCAGCAGCTTAGACAGTTTTAACTATGGCTACACCTTC
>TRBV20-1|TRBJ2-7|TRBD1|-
CSAITGTGSLRQYF
TGCAGTGCTATAACCGGGACAGGTTCTTTGAGGCAGTACTTC
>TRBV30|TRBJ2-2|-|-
CAWSAEITGELFF
TGTGCCTGGAGTGCAGAAATCACCGGGGAGCTGTTTTTT
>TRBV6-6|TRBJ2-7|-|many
CASSYSREGSLGNEQYF
TGTGCCAGCAGTTACTCGCGGGAAGGGTCATTAGGAAACGAGCAGTACTTC
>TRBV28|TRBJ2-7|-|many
CASSSQTGRFDEQYF
TGTGCCAGCAGTTCCCAGACAGGGAGGTTCGACGAGCAGTACTTC
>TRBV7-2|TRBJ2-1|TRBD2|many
CASTSYARAGVAQFF
TGTGCCAGCACCTCATACGCGAGAGCGGGAGTCGCGCAGTTCTTC
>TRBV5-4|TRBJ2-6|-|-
CASTLPGANVLTF
TGTGCCAGCACCCTCCCTGGGGCCAACGTCCTGACTTTC
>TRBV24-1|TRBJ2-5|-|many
CATSDGARETQYF
TGTGCCACCAGTGATGGGGCAAGAGAGACCCAGTACTTC
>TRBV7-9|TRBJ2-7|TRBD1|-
CASSWDRSSSYEQYF
TGTGCCAGCAGCTGGGACAGGTCGAGCTCCTACGAGCAGTACTTC
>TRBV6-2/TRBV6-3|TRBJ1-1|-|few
CASSYARLPNTEAFF
TGTGCCAGCAGTTACGCCAGGTTGCCGAACACTGAAGCTTTCTTT
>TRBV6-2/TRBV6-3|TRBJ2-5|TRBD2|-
CAGRHTPGLAGEETQYF
TGTGCCGGCAGACACACCCCGGGACTAGCGGGAGAAGAGACCCAGTACTTC
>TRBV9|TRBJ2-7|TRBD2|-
CASSVSWQAGGSEQYF
TGTGCCAGCAGCGTATCGTGGCAAGCGGGAGGATCCGAGCAGTACTTC
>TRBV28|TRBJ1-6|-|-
CASNMDRPNISPLHF
TGTGCCAGCAATATGGACAGACCGAACATTTCACCCCTCCACTTT
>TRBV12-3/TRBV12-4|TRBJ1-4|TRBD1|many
CASSLTGPNEKLFF
TGTGCCAGCAGTTTGACAGGGCCTAATGAAAAACTGTTTTTT
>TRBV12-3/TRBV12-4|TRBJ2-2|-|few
CASRLQGGELFF
TGTGCCAGCAGATTACAGGGAGGGGAGCTGTTTTTT
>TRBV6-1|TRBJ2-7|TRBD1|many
CASSTPGTGVYEQYF
TGTGCCAGCAGTACTCCGGGGACAGGGGTATACGAGCAGTACTTC
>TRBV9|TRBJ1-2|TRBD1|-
CASSVGARGSYGYTF
TGTGCCAGCAGCGTTGGGGCCAGGGGGAGCTATGGCTACACCTTC
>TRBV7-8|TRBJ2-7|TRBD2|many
CASSSTSGTHEQYF
TGTGCCAGCAGCTCGACTAGCGGGACCCACGAGCAGTACTTC
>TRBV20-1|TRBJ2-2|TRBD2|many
CSARVPSGYANTGELFF
TGCAGTGCTAGAGTCCCTAGCGGATATGCGAACACCGGGGAGCTGTTTTTT
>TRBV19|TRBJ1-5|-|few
CASSIDLGATYQPQHF
TGTGCCAGTAGTATAGATCTGGGGGCCACCTATCAGCCCCAGCATTTT
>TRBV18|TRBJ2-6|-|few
CASSPTMRQGLGANVLTF
TGTGCCAGCTCACCGACAATGCGCCAGGGACTTGGGGCCAACGTCCTGACTTTC
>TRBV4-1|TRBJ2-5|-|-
CASSQETAEQPETQYF
TGCGCCAGCAGCCAAGAAACGGCGGAGCAGCCAGAGACCCAGTACTTC
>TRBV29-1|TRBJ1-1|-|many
CSVEKGQGAFF
TGCAGCGTTGAAAAGGGGCAAGGAGCTTTCTTT
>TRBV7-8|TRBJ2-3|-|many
CASSLERSPTDTQYF
TGTGCCAGCAGCTTAGAGAGAAGTCCCACAGATACGCAGTATTTT
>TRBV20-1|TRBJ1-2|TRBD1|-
CSARSVQGASNYGYTF
TGCAGTGCTAGAAGTGTTCAGGGGGCCTCTAACTATGGCTACACCTTC
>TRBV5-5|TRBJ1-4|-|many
CASIGLPGTNEKLFF
TGTGCCAGCATTGGGCTGCCGGGGACTAATGAAAAACTGTTTTTT
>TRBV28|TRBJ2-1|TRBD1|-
CASSRLGTVHEQFF
TGTGCCAGCAGTCGCCTGGGGACAGTCCATGAGCAGTTCTTC
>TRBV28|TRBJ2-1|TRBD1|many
CASSVGTGGIMNNEQFF
TGTGCCAGCAGTGTGGGGACAGGGGGCATAATGAACAATGAGCAGTTCTTC
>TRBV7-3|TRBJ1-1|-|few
CASSLKGGRNTEAFF
TGTGCCAGCAGCTTAAAGGGGGGGAGGAACACTGAAGCTTTCTTT
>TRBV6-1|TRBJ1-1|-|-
CASSEIREDEAFF
TGTGCCAGCAGTGAAATCCGGGAGGATGAAGCTTTCTTT
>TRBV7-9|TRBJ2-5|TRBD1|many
CASSSGQGGGETQYF
TGTGCCAGCAGCTCGGGACAGGGTGGCGGTGAGACCCAGTACTTC